This paragraph covers one T cell receptor beta chain sequence. In the source study's methods: Reference gene primer amplification gave estimated nucleated cell counts. Clones were sequenced by immunoSEQ multiplex PCR, and TCRdb holds only the in-frame ones, with some missing. V, J and clone size are those of that table, while D and trimming were read from the DNA. The sample has about 390,000 clones, about 86% seen once. This sample was taken from a study of blood T cell repertoires in COVID-19. V lost 5 bases and J lost 8; bases outside the gene matches: 8. The CDR3 has 13 residues. Per germline, CDR1 SGHAT and CDR2 FQNNGV.

The chain has TRBV11-2 and TRBJ1-2; 7 nucleotides agree with TRBD1. Sequences were obtained from PBMCs or T cells enriched from blood (not recorded which). The sequence came from a woman in her forties or fifties who had recovered from COVID-19. The CDR3 here is CASSLDRERGYTF. In nucleotides, the CDR3 is TGTGCCAGCAGCCTCGACAGGGAGAGAGGCTACACCTTC.